This T cell receptor beta chain was observed in a study of blood T cell repertoires in COVID-19. The V segment lost 2 bases and the J segment 4 bases; nucleotides outside the gene matches: 7. The CDR3 totals 16 residues. Per germline, CDR1 MNHEY and CDR2 SVGAGI. The repertoire was sequenced with immunoSEQ multiplex PCR; TCRdb's copy has only in-frame clones and lacks some. The sample records roughly 88,000 clones, 90% to 95% being singletons. Sequencing input: peripheral blood. V and J are TRBV6-5 and TRBJ2-1, with TRBD1 matching over 8 bases. The sequence came from a woman aged 45-65 years in a cohort sampled during active COVID-19. In DNA form, the CDR3 reads TGTGCCAGCAGTTACCCCGGACAGGGCCCATACAATGAGCAGTTCTTC. Protein product: CASSYPGQGPYNEQFF.